One sample yielded the 27 T cell receptor beta chains listed below, sequenced in a study of control samples from healthy donors and cancer patients. Clones were read by immunoSEQ multiplex PCR, and TCRdb kept only the in-frame ones, dropping some. This sample has 90,000 to 100,000 clones, with 79% found just once. The sequenced material came from blood. The receptors shown here come from a woman in her thirties in good health.

CDR3 coding DNA: TGTGCCAGCACCTCGGGGCGGGGGGCGCAGGTTACCGAAGCTTTCTTT. As protein: CASTSGRGAQVTEAFF. V and J are TRBV7-9 and TRBJ1-1; D is perhaps TRBD1 (6 bases). CDR3 length equals 16 residues. Germline V gene sequence: CDR1 SEHNR, CDR2 FQNEAQ (reference sequence). The ends were cut back, 7 bases at V and 8 bases at J, with 26 bases in the middle.

This rearrangement joins TRBV5-8 to TRBJ1-5; D gene ambiguous. The CDR3 is 17 residues long. CDR1 is SGHTS, CDR2 YDEGEE, per germline. With 4 bases removed from V and 2 bases from J, the gap between germline ends came to 19 bases. CDR3 bases: TGTGCCAGCAGCCACGTTCAGGCGCCCGAGGGCAATCAGCCCCAGCATTTT. Its protein is CASSHVQAPEGNQPQHF.

The genes are TRBV5-1 and TRBJ2-3, with no clear D. Germline CDR1 reads SGHRS; CDR2 reads YFSETQ. The V end was cut by 2 bases, the J end by 8 bases, with 12 bases between. The CDR3 covers 13 residues. CDR3 in amino acids: CASSFQVVATQYF. CDR3 nucleotides: TGCGCCAGCAGCTTCCAGGTAGTGGCTACGCAGTATTTT.

J is TRBJ1-6 and V is TRBV30, with 7 positions matching TRBD1. J lost 10 bases, V lost 3 bases, and 9 bases had no gene match. The CDR3 has 14 residues. In germline, CDR1 is GTSNPN, CDR2 SVGIG (reference sequence). The CDR3 is CAWRGGTVTSPLHF. CDR3 coding DNA: TGTGCCTGGAGGGGGGGGACAGTGACATCACCCCTCCACTTT.

The V gene is TRBV6-5, the J gene TRBJ1-2; TRBD1 aligns across 8 bases. V shed 6 bases and J 4 bases; nucleotides not matched to a gene: 10. The germline CDR1 and CDR2 sequences are MNHEY and SVGAGI. The CDR3 runs to 15 residues. CDR3 coding DNA: TGTGCCAGCAGCCGAACAGGGGGTGAGAGCTATGGCTACACCTTC. Protein: CASSRTGGESYGYTF.

This chain links TRBV6-5 with TRBJ1-6; no clear D gene. CDR1 and CDR2 from the germline V gene are MNHEY and SVGAGI. This CDR3 is built from 15 residues. With 5 bases removed from V and 5 bases from J, the gap between germline ends came to 13 bases. The CDR3 region has the DNA TGTGCCAGCAGTCCTCAGATTCTCGATAATTCACCCCTCCACTTT. Translating it yields CASSPQILDNSPLHF.

This chain links TRBV9 with TRBJ1-1, with D hard to call. The CDR3 has 11 residues. Germline V gene lookup returns CDR1 SGDLS and CDR2 YYNGEE. The V end lost 4 bases, the J end lost 0 bases, and 1 base lay between the germline ends. CDR3 protein: CASSLNTEAFF. CDR3 DNA sequence: TGTGCCAGCAGCCTGAACACTGAAGCTTTCTTT.

V usage is TRBV10-2 and J usage is TRBJ2-2, with TRBD2 matching 10 bases. Per the germline V gene, CDR1 is WSHSY and CDR2 is SAAADI. The CDR3 is made up of 21 amino acids. J gave up 2 bases and V 3 bases, and 18 bases lay outside the gene matches. CDR3 DNA sequence: TGCGCCAGCAGTGACACCTTACTAGCGGGGTACACCGGGATAAACACCGGGGAGCTGTTTTTT. Protein sequence: CASSDTLLAGYTGINTGELFF.

The rearrangement links TRBV5-5 to TRBJ2-7, with D uncertain. Germline V gene lookup returns CDR1 SGHKS and CDR2 YYEKEE (reference sequence). The CDR3 has 12 residues. V dropped 4 bases and J dropped 0 bases, with 5 bases sitting between them. The CDR3 loop reads CASSRYSYEQYF. CDR3 sequence (DNA): TGTGCCAGCAGCCGGTACTCCTACGAGCAGTACTTC.

The rearrangement joins TRBV21-1 to TRBJ2-7; whether TRBD1, the table's D call, matches the DNA was not checked. TRBV21-1 is a pseudogene segment. The CDR3 has 16 amino acids. The CDR3: CASSSTGTGDFYEQYF. The CDR3 DNA sequence: TGTGCCAGCAGCAGTACCGGGACAGGGGATTTCTACGAGCAGTACTTC.

This clone has only a few counts. The chain carries TRBV6-5 and TRBJ1-2; 7 bases fit TRBD1. Germline trimming cut 7 bases from V and 11 bases from J; bases unmatched to any gene: 10. Per germline, CDR1 MNHEY and CDR2 SVGAGI. The length of the CDR3 is 12 residues. The CDR3 DNA follows: TGTGCCAGCACCGAAAGACAGGGTCGGTACACCTTC. This encodes CASTERQGRYTF.

V and J are TRBV6-5 and TRBJ1-6, with D tentatively TRBD1 (5 bases). CDR1 and CDR2 from the germline V gene are MNHEY and SVGAGI. V lost 2 bases and J lost 15, with 14 bases in between. The CDR3 runs 13 residues. CDR3 in amino acids: CASSYGTGLFLHF. The CDR3 DNA reads as TGTGCCAGCAGTTACGGGACCGGGTTGTTCCTCCACTTT.

The rearrangement uses TRBV2 and TRBJ1-1; 9 nucleotides agree with TRBD1. The CDR3 spans 16 residues. With 0 bases clipped from V and 3 bases from J, the junction kept 5 bases outside the gene matches. The germline V gene encodes CDR1 SNHLY and CDR2 FYNNEI. CDR3 protein: CASSEAGTGFHTEAFF. CDR3 DNA sequence: TGTGCCAGCAGTGAAGCTGGGACAGGGTTCCACACTGAAGCTTTCTTT.

The CDR3 bases are TGTGCCAGCAGCACCGGGGACAGGGATGGCTACACCTTC. This encodes CASSTGDRDGYTF. The chain carries TRBV5-6 and TRBJ1-2; 9 nucleotides align to TRBD1. The CDR3 runs 13 residues. CDR1 SGHDT and CDR2 YYEEEE come from the germline V gene. J was trimmed by 6 bases and V by 4 bases; bases with no gene match: 4.

This rearrangement joins TRBV7-6 to TRBJ2-1, with D possibly matching TRBD1 (6 bases). This CDR3 spans 14 amino acids. Germline V lookup: CDR1 SGHVS, CDR2 FNYEAQ. V lost 4 bases, J lost 2 bases, and 9 bases lay in between. Here the CDR3 DNA reads TGTGCCAGCAGCTCCAGGGGTGCCTACAATGAGCAGTTCTTC. The encoded protein is CASSSRGAYNEQFF.

This sequence joins TRBV6-5 and TRBJ2-1; 9 nucleotides align to TRBD1. Germline V gene data show CDR1 as MNHEY and CDR2 as SVGAGI. This CDR3 is 15 amino acids long. After removal of 6 bases from V and 9 bases from J, the junction contained 12 bases not matched to a gene. This CDR3 is CASRGVGTGSTEQFF. DNA of the CDR3: TGTGCCAGCAGAGGGGTTGGGACAGGGTCAACTGAGCAGTTCTTC.

The genes are TRBV25-1 and TRBJ1-6; D uncertain. The germline CDR1 and CDR2 sequences are MGHDK and SYGVNS. V was shortened by 8 bases and J by 9 bases, with 17 bases between the two germline ends. This CDR3 has 14 amino acids. This CDR3 reads CASSWATRSSPLHF. The CDR3, as DNA: TGTGCCAGCTCGTGGGCGACGAGGAGTTCACCCCTCCACTTT.

The genes are TRBV5-1 and TRBJ1-6; no clear D gene. V was clipped by 4 bases and J by 5 bases, with 10 bases between them. CDR3 size: 14 residues. From germline, CDR1 is SGHRS and CDR2 YFSETQ. CDR3 nucleotide sequence: TGCGCCAGCAGCCAGCAGGTTGATAATTCACCCCTCCACTTT. It encodes CASSQQVDNSPLHF.

The V gene is TRBV7-6, the J gene TRBJ2-5; D possibly corresponds to TRBD2 (6 bases). CDR1 and CDR2 from the germline V gene are SGHVS and FNYEAQ. V lost 5 bases to trimming and J lost 4 bases, with 11 bases between them. This CDR3 comprises 13 residues. The CDR3 coding sequence is TGTGCCAGCAGCAGACTAGTACGAGAGACCCAGTACTTC. Translating gives CASSRLVRETQYF.

The rearrangement uses TRBV5-1 and TRBJ2-3; D is ambiguous. The ends were cut back, 5 bases at V and 4 bases at J, with 14 bases in the middle. CDR1 SGHRS and CDR2 YFSETQ come from the germline V gene. This CDR3 region has 14 residues. CDR3 nucleotides: TGCGCCAGCAGGCGTGAGCCCGGGTCAGATACGCAGTATTTT. It is translated as CASRREPGSDTQYF.

The V and J genes are TRBV2 and TRBJ2-5; D could derive from TRBD1 or TRBD2 (6 bases each). The CDR3 has 15 amino acids. CDR1 and CDR2 from the germline V gene are SNHLY and FYNNEI. V gave up 4 bases and J gave up 2 bases, with 14 bases separating them. The DNA of the CDR3 is TGTGCCAGCAGTGTGGGGGGCTGGAAACAAGAGACCCAGTACTTC. Its protein is CASSVGGWKQETQYF. Using reference TRBV2 and TRBJ2-5 for the parts outside the CDR3, the full variable domain is EPEVTQTPSHQVTQMGQEVILRCVPISNHLYFYWYRQILGQKVEFLVSFYNNEISEKSEIFDDQFSVERPDGSNFTLKIRSTKLEDSAMYFCASSVGGWKQETQYFGPGTRLLVL.

The chain links TRBV5-4 to TRBJ2-7, with D unclear. CDR3 length: 15 amino acids. The V gene's germline CDR1 is SGHNT and CDR2 YYREEE (reference sequence). The V gene lost 1 base and the J gene lost 2 bases, with 13 bases spanning the gap. CDR3: CASSLKTSATYEQYF. The CDR3 DNA reads TGTGCCAGCAGCTTGAAAACGAGTGCAACCTACGAGCAGTACTTC.

The chain is built from TRBV7-2 and TRBJ1-1, with a weak D call TRBD1 (6 bases). Germline V gene sequence: CDR1 SGHTA, CDR2 FQGNSA. This CDR3 spans 15 amino acids. Trimming cost V 4 bases and J 8 bases, with 20 bases left between them. The CDR3 loop reads CASSSRGKGGGEAFF. The CDR3 nucleotides read TGTGCCAGCAGCTCAAGGGGGAAAGGTGGGGGAGAAGCTTTCTTT.

V gene TRBV2 combines with J gene TRBJ1-1; D might be TRBD1 (5 bases). V lost 6 bases, J lost 4 bases, and 15 bases lay in between. The CDR3 covers 14 residues. Germline V gene lookup returns CDR1 SNHLY and CDR2 FYNNEI. In DNA form, the CDR3 reads TGTGCCAGCAGCCGGGAAGGGGATATCACTGAAGCTTTCTTT. Its translation: CASSREGDITEAFF.

The chain has TRBV5-1 and TRBJ2-2; 12 nucleotides align to TRBD2. The J segment lost 0 bases and the V segment lost 0 bases, leaving 6 bases of the junction unmatched. From germline, CDR1 is SGHRS and CDR2 YFSETQ. This CDR3 has 19 residues. The CDR3 protein is CASSLGPTSGGANTGELFF. The CDR3 nucleotides are TGCGCCAGCAGCTTGGGGCCGACTAGCGGGGGTGCGAACACCGGGGAGCTGTTTTTT.

The chain recombines TRBV7-8 with TRBJ1-5; unclear D gene. The CDR3 runs 15 residues. Trimming took 0 bases from V and 6 from J, leaving 12 bases between them. CDR1 and CDR2 from the germline V gene are SGHVS and FQNEAQ. CDR3 nucleotides: TGTGCCAGCAGCTTAGCGGCGGTCCGGGGTCAGCCCCAGCATTTT. It specifies CASSLAAVRGQPQHF.

This chain uses TRBV3-1 (or the pseudogene TRBV3-2) with TRBJ1-1; D gene uncertain. Deletions cut 0 bases from V and 2 bases from J, with 10 bases between. Germline CDR1 LGHDT, CDR2 YNNKEL (reference sequence). The length of the CDR3 is 15 residues. The CDR3 protein is CASSQDGNRNTEAFF. DNA for the CDR3: TGTGCCAGCAGCCAAGATGGCAACAGAAACACTGAAGCTTTCTTT.